The rows below give T cell receptor beta chains drawn from one sample of a study of regulatory T cells in long-lasting Graves disease. MiXCR, applied by TCRdb to the multiplex PCR reads, yields one record per CDR3 protein. The sample shows more than 300,000 distinct CDR3 sequences, roughly a sixth of them seen only once. Sequencing used peripheral blood mononuclear cells (PBMCs), obtained at new diagnosis, from a patient treated with antithyroid drugs. The receptors stem from a female donor with Graves disease. Both conserved end residues are part of each CDR3. A D gene is named only where the DNA matches it firmly. Some rows mark clone size as missing; the rest say once, few, many or name a class of expanded clone.

V gene	D gene	J gene	clone size	CDR3 protein
TRBV29-1	-	TRBJ1-2	-	CSVSRQGNYGYTF
TRBV4-3	-	TRBJ1-2	many	CASSQDHWQRNYGYTF
TRBV19	-	TRBJ1-1	many	CASIERPWDHEAFF
TRBV5-6	TRBD2	TRBJ2-7	-	CASSLLGGLAGDEQYF
TRBV7-9	TRBD1	TRBJ1-4	many	CASSRDRGEKLFF
TRBV5-6	TRBD1	TRBJ2-2	many	CASSLGTGGTGELFF
TRBV13	-	TRBJ1-1	many	CASSLGDLGQTNTEAFF
TRBV7-2	-	TRBJ2-1	many	CASSFSREKNEQFF
TRBV19	-	TRBJ1-5	few	CASSIDGSMTTLYSNQPQHF
TRBV2	TRBD1	TRBJ2-2	-	CASKGQGGTGELFF
TRBV12-3/TRBV12-4	-	TRBJ1-3	many	CASSLGPVETIYF
TRBV9	-	TRBJ2-2	few	CASSVGPVSNTGELFF
TRBV12-3/TRBV12-4	-	TRBJ1-1	many	CASNPGRYTEAFF
TRBV10-3	-	TRBJ1-6	many	CAISAGTDNSPLHF
TRBV4-1	-	TRBJ2-7	-	CASSPPGSGNEQYF
TRBV12-3/TRBV12-4	TRBD2	TRBJ2-1	few	CASSSRTSGTNEQFF
TRBV27	TRBD1	TRBJ1-2	many	CASSLSRTGALNYGYTF
TRBV7-6	-	TRBJ2-2	-	CASSLVAPLGLNTGELFF
TRBV7-9	TRBD2	TRBJ2-1	once	CASSRTSGISYNEQFF
TRBV2	-	TRBJ1-4	many	CASSPRVGNEKLFF
TRBV2	-	TRBJ2-7	many	CASRAGQGNYEQYF
TRBV6-1	-	TRBJ2-2	many	CASRPPGVGAGELFF
TRBV7-2	-	TRBJ2-1	many	CASSLEGEDEQFF
TRBV7-6	-	TRBJ2-1	many	CASSLRLNNNEQFF
TRBV4-2	TRBD2	TRBJ2-7	few	CASSQPYQGLAGSYEQYF
TRBV7-9	-	TRBJ1-6	many	CASSPPLRGTLHF
TRBV18	TRBD2	TRBJ2-1	few	CASSPLAGGLNEQFF
TRBV14	-	TRBJ1-3	few	CASSRPPGQATVGGNTIYF
TRBV6-5	-	TRBJ2-5	many	CASSYSVRQEETQYF
TRBV7-3	TRBD2	TRBJ2-2	few	CASSLSSGGPGYTGELFF
TRBV7-3	TRBD2	TRBJ2-1	many	CASSLGPGTGGLGNEQFF
TRBV28	-	TRBJ2-1	many	CASSLYGSRGSYNEQFF
TRBV20-1	-	TRBJ1-5	many	CSAREGVGNQPQHF
TRBV12-3/TRBV12-4	-	TRBJ2-2	few	CASIAGGNTGELFF
TRBV3-1	TRBD1	TRBJ2-7	many	CASSRQGAYEQYF
TRBV12-3/TRBV12-4	TRBD1	TRBJ2-7	many	CASSPTGGPPYEQYF
TRBV3-1	-	TRBJ1-1	many	CASSQSGTEAFF
TRBV6-2/TRBV6-3	TRBD1	TRBJ2-5	many	CASRATGGTETQYF
TRBV11-2	-	TRBJ2-1	-	CASSFGPGLSYNEQFF
TRBV7-6	TRBD1	TRBJ2-7	many	CASSLGQGAEGQYF
TRBV7-9	TRBD2	TRBJ2-1	many	CASSSSLAGGPKEQFF
TRBV13	-	TRBJ2-7	many	CASTKGSSYEQYF
TRBV27	-	TRBJ1-6	many	CASSRALGSPLHF
TRBV29-1	TRBD1	TRBJ2-5	few	CSARTGAVGETQYF
TRBV2	TRBD2	TRBJ2-7	many	CASILDGGSHEQYF
TRBV29-1	TRBD1	TRBJ1-2	-	CSVNSGQGRGYTF
TRBV12-3/TRBV12-4	TRBD2	TRBJ2-1	many	CASVPGTNWRGGSSYNEQFF
TRBV20-1	TRBD1	TRBJ1-1	-	CSARDPDRVETEAFF
TRBV27	TRBD1	TRBJ1-3	-	CASKKGGTGNTIYF
TRBV6-2/TRBV6-3	TRBD2	TRBJ2-7	many	CASSELAGGQYEQYF
TRBV9	TRBD1	TRBJ1-2	many	CASSVAFRQGIPYGYTF
TRBV24-1	-	TRBJ2-3	many	CATSAGSWDTQYF
TRBV7-9	TRBD1	TRBJ1-4	many	CASSSPGQGVEKLFF